The T cell receptor (beta chain) described here comes from a study of T cell responses to AZD1222 COVID-19 vaccine. The overall study: Timing groups of about 4 and about 12 weeks for second doses were pooled.

Sequencing was performed with immunoSEQ multiplex PCR; in TCRdb, only in-frame clones are kept and a portion is missing. This sample has about 91,000 clones; roughly 90% occur once, and the top ten carry less than 20%. For this clone: Its antigen is undetermined.

Broader study findings: The donor cohort was predominantly white British with a female majority, and clonal diversity may have been underestimated. Baseline seropositives among AZD1222 recipients totaled only 5 to 7. Two doses of AZD1222 preceded a rise in Spike-specific TCR breadth and depth.

V was trimmed by 2 bases and J by 3 bases, leaving 7 bases between them. Germline CDR1 MNHEY, CDR2 SVGAGI. The CDR3 contains 13 residues. This specimen consisted of peripheral blood, obtained on day 0 of AZD1222 vaccination. This chain connects TRBV6-5 to TRBJ1-1; D unclear. This receptor was taken from an adult in good health. The CDR3 sequence is CASSYQDYTEAFF. CDR3 sequence (DNA): TGTGCCAGCAGTTACCAAGATTACACTGAAGCTTTCTTT.